The entry that follows covers one T cell receptor (beta chain) sequence. In this sample, this clonotype turned up many times. What this receptor recognizes is not known. Base qualities were left out, and no much larger clone turns up one base away. The sample comes from a study of spatial heterogeneity in lung cancer (dated by TCRdb to the late 2010s). Regarding the study in general: Beta-chain transcripts were consistently detected in greater numbers than alpha-chain transcripts, which likely reflects a higher abundance of beta-chain transcripts. In tumor regions, TCR transcript counts showed a strong correlation with a T cell transcriptional module score derived from matched bulk RNA-seq. In the raw uncorrected reads, each unique combination of TCR and UMI appeared more than ten times on average. In non-small cell lung cancer, the study quantitatively compared TCR alpha and beta repertoires across several tumor regions, matched nontumor lung, and blood. Nonsynonymous mutation counts, determined by whole-exome sequencing of tumor tissue, were related to TCR repertoire features. Both alpha and beta chains were TCR-sequenced in samples taken at surgery, namely 220 tumor regions, around 61 matched nontumor lung samples and 55 to 60 PBMC samples. General study outcomes and caveats: Counts of ubiquitous and regional expanded TCRs were found to correlate with counts of ubiquitous and regional nonsynonymous mutations, respectively. The number of expanded intratumoral alpha and beta TCRs correlated with the tumor nonsynonymous mutation count. Additional single-cell paired TCR alpha and beta sequencing was considered necessary to confirm, at a functional level, the hypothesis that regional TCRs recognize regional mutations. TCR-seq coverage of tumor T cells was estimated at only approximately 7% for alpha chains and approximately 13% for beta chains.

Libraries were built with 5' RACE. Instrument used: NextSeq 500. To allow correction of PCR and sequencing errors, the TCR library protocol tagged every TCR cDNA molecule with a unique molecular identifier. The published analysis was carried out like this. TCR identification, UMI-based error correction and CDR3 extraction were performed with Decombinator tools. Expanded TCRs were defined as those above a frequency of 2 per 1,000, corresponding to the top 1% of the tumor frequency distribution. Expanded tumor TCRs were classed as regional if statistically deemed absent (corrected P<0.05) from at least one tumor region, otherwise ubiquitous. Rényi diversity was computed with the R vegan package after subsampling each repertoire 100 times to 5,000 TCRs. CDR3 similarity networks were built from amino acid triplet string-kernel similarity, connecting CDR3s with pairwise similarity above 0.82. The public reads were run again by TCRdb, first through fastp at Q25 and then through MiXCR, and only productive beta chains were kept. Each CDR3 protein gets just one entry, which takes the most common genes and DNA from the rows behind it. None of the V and J calls come from the authors' own analysis; TCRdb made them. The sample data list about 22,000 distinct CDR3 sequences, and over 2.5% of these were observed just once. Of the sample, 7.7% is held by the ten largest clones.

The sample's time point label, in plain terms: sample taken at primary tumor resection. The donors were around 69 patients from the lung TRACERx cohort who had early-stage, untreated non-small cell lung cancer. For TCR sequencing, whole RNA was extracted from tumor and nontumor lung tissue, or from cryopreserved PBMC samples, and no cell sorting was done. A patient was chosen for TCR sequencing only when enough RNA was available from at least two tumor regions. Before selection, tumor and adjacent nontumor lung specimens were reviewed by a lung pathologist. Measured from the cysteine to the phenylalanine, the CDR3 is 13 residues long. Kept here is only the CDR3 DNA, which spans 39 bases and is read in frame from base 1. Trimming removed 6 bases from V and 6 bases from J; the gene matches leave 5 bases unexplained. The CDR1 and CDR2 encoded by the germline V gene are MNHNS and SASEGT.

The TCR sequence derives from a male donor with early-stage non-small cell lung cancer. Sequencing was performed on lung tumor tissue, taken at surgery. The rearranged chain carries TRBV6-1 and TRBJ1-1; TRBD1 aligns with 9 central bases. The CDR3 region reads CASRGTGHPEAFF. Here is the DNA: TGTGCCAGCAGGGGGACAGGGCACCCTGAAGCTTTCTTT.